The entry below gives a single T cell receptor (beta chain) sequence along with its context. V shed 5 bases, J shed 4 bases, and the junction held 3 bases outside the gene matches. The length of the CDR3 is 13 residues. The germline CDR1 and CDR2 sequences are SGHNT and YENEEA. Profiled with immunoSEQ multiplex PCR; TCRdb holds only in-frame clones, not every one. The sample gives fewer than 110,000 clones, approximately 81% of which show up once; 1.5% to 2% is in the top ten. The entry originates in a study of blood T cell repertoires in COVID-19. Study information: The cDNA or gDNA used as material had been derived from T cells, B-cell-depleted T cells, or PBMCs.

The receptor comes from an older woman with active or convalescent COVID-19. The chain recombines TRBV11-3 with TRBJ1-2, with TRBD1 matching 8 bases. Specimen: peripheral blood. CDR3 coding DNA: TGTGCCAGCAGCCTTGACAGGGGCTATGGCTACACCTTC. Its translation: CASSLDRGYGYTF.